Presented here are 23 T cell receptor beta chains from one specimen sequenced in a study of cytomegalovirus exposure and HLA in healthy donors (dated 2017 in TCRdb). Preparation of the library involved the immunoSEQ multiplex PCR assay. A mixture of 60 forward primers for TCR Vbeta segments and 13 reverse primers for TCR Jbeta segments was used in the multiplex PCR. TCRdb's version of the immuneACCESS table is confined to in-frame rearrangements and falls short of the full clone set. An unresolved V gene accounts for under half of the shortfall where checked; the remainder is of unknown origin. The sample table holds over 150,000 clones, of which approximately 88% were seen once. More than 0.7% of the sample goes to the ten largest clones. The material sequenced was PBMCs. These receptors came from a woman in her 30s in good health and CMV-seronegative.

In this sample, this clone turned up a few times. The V and J genes are TRBV5-4 and TRBJ2-1, with 12 positions matching TRBD2. Germline CDR1 and CDR2: SGHNT and YYREEE (reference sequence). This CDR3 has 16 residues. V dropped 4 bases and J dropped 4; count of bases not matched to a gene: 6. The CDR3 region is CASSPGLAGLYNEQFF. The CDR3 nucleotides are TGTGCCAGCAGCCCCGGACTAGCGGGATTATACAATGAGCAGTTCTTC.

V and J are TRBV18 and TRBJ2-1, with TRBD2 identical over 7 bases. In germline, CDR1 is KGHSH, CDR2 LQKENI. V shed 2 bases and J 2 bases; nucleotides not matched to a gene: 6. This CDR3 has 16 amino acids. The CDR3 nucleotides are TGTGCCAGCTCACCATCACAGGCGGGAGCCTACAATGAGCAGTTCTTC. Encoded protein: CASSPSQAGAYNEQFF.

J is TRBJ1-5 and V is TRBV19; 7 nucleotides agree with TRBD1. Unmatched junction bases numbered 5, after V lost 9 bases and J lost 0 bases. Germline V gene lookup returns CDR1 LNHDA and CDR2 SQIVND (reference sequence). The CDR3 extends over 14 amino acids. CDR3 sequence reads: CASRTGYSNQPQHF. The CDR3 DNA reads TGTGCCAGCCGGACAGGTTATAGCAATCAGCCCCAGCATTTT.

V gene TRBV9 combines with J gene TRBJ2-1, with 9 bases lining up with TRBD2. Germline V lookup: CDR1 SGDLS, CDR2 YYNGEE. J gave up 3 bases and V 3 bases, and 10 bases lay outside the gene matches. The CDR3 spans 17 residues. The CDR3: CASSGPHQRGDYNEQFF. In DNA, the CDR3 is TGTGCCAGCAGCGGACCCCACCAGCGGGGGGACTACAATGAGCAGTTCTTC.

V and J are TRBV19 and TRBJ2-3; 12 nucleotides line up with TRBD1. This CDR3 region has 15 residues. V lost 3 bases to trimming and J lost 7 bases; unmatched junction nucleotides: 5. Germline V gene data show CDR1 as LNHDA and CDR2 as SQIVND (reference sequence). The CDR3 bases are TGTGCCAGTAGTATCCCGGGACAGGGGGCGAATACGCAGTATTTT. Protein product: CASSIPGQGANTQYF.

The chain carries TRBV7-3 and TRBJ1-2; D is perhaps TRBD1 (5 bases). The CDR3 extends over 14 amino acids. V was clipped by 0 bases and J by 3 bases, with 8 bases between them. Germline V CDR1 and CDR2: SGHTA, FQGTGA. CDR3 protein: CASSLTPQDYGYTF. The CDR3 coding sequence is TGTGCCAGCAGCTTAACCCCACAGGACTATGGCTACACCTTC.

The V gene is TRBV18, the J gene TRBJ1-1; D unresolved. This CDR3 region has 14 residues. Deletions cut 3 bases from V and 1 base from J, with 9 bases between. Germline CDR1 is KGHSH and CDR2 is LQKENI. The CDR3 nucleotides are TGTGCCAGCTCACCCCTCCCTCCGAACACTGAAGCTTTCTTT. Amino acids: CASSPLPPNTEAFF.

This sequence joins TRBV27 and TRBJ2-7; D ambiguous. Germline CDR1 and CDR2: MNHEY and SMNVEV (reference sequence). The V end lost 3 bases, the J end lost 1 base, and 7 bases lay between the germline ends. This CDR3 contains 13 residues. The CDR3, as DNA: TGTGCCAGCAGTTTCCGAGATTCCTACGAGCAGTACTTC. This translates into CASSFRDSYEQYF.

CDR3 sequence reads: CASSFVGVDTGELFF. The CDR3 nucleotides read TGTGCCAGCAGCTTTGTGGGAGTCGACACCGGGGAGCTGTTTTTT. The V call is TRBV5-4, the J call TRBJ2-2, with a tentative D call TRBD2 (5 bases). The CDR3 loop spans 15 amino acids. CDR1 and CDR2 (germline): SGHNT, YYREEE (reference sequence). V lost 2 bases and J lost 3, with 11 bases in between.

The chain employs TRBV14 and TRBJ2-1, with 9 bases identical to TRBD2. The V gene's germline CDR1 is SGHDN and CDR2 FVKESK. V lost 4 bases and J lost 9; bases outside the gene matches: 10. CDR3 length equals 15 residues. The CDR3 protein is CASSPAAGGGTEQFF. CDR3 DNA sequence: TGTGCCAGCAGCCCAGCGGCGGGAGGGGGAACTGAGCAGTTCTTC.

This chain links TRBV30 with TRBJ1-3; possible D gene TRBD1, 5 bases. Trimming stripped 7 bases from V and 4 bases from J, with 14 bases between. CDR1 is GTSNPN, CDR2 SVGIG, per germline (reference sequence). The CDR3 has 13 residues. The CDR3 protein is CASAGLGGNTIYF. The CDR3 DNA reads as TGTGCCTCGGCAGGGTTGGGAGGAAACACCATATATTTT.

The count of this clone is one. The chain carries TRBV9 and TRBJ2-1; 9 bases fit TRBD1. CDR1 and CDR2 from the germline V gene are SGDLS and YYNGEE. This CDR3 spans 14 amino acids. Losses at the gene ends were 3 bases for V and 8 bases for J; bases not matched to a gene: 6. The CDR3 sequence: CASSARQGVDEQFF. CDR3 DNA sequence: TGTGCCAGCAGCGCCCGACAGGGGGTGGATGAGCAGTTCTTC.

The chain is built from TRBV2 and TRBJ2-2; unclear D gene. Trimming shortened V by 7 bases and J by 2 bases, and 14 bases separated the two germline ends. Germline CDR1 reads SNHLY; CDR2 reads FYNNEI. This CDR3 spans 15 amino acids. The CDR3 spells CASTLAQANTGELFF. CDR3 coding DNA: TGTGCCAGCACCCTGGCCCAGGCCAACACCGGGGAGCTGTTTTTT. Variable domain in full (rest from reference TRBV2 and TRBJ2-2): EPEVTQTPSHQVTQMGQEVILRCVPISNHLYFYWYRQILGQKVEFLVSFYNNEISEKSEIFDDQFSVERPDGSNFTLKIRSTKLEDSAMYFCASTLAQANTGELFFGEGSRLTVL.

In this sample, this clone turned up once. V gene TRBV30 combines with J gene TRBJ2-7, with D possibly matching TRBD2 (5 bases). In germline, CDR1 is GTSNPN, CDR2 SVGIG (reference sequence). V lost 2 bases, J lost 6 bases, and 8 bases lay in between. CDR3 length equals 11 residues. The CDR3 DNA reads TGTGCCTGGAGTATCGGAGGCGAGCAGTACTTC. Protein: CAWSIGGEQYF.

The chain has TRBV7-2 and TRBJ1-3; 7 bases match TRBD1. Germline V CDR1 and CDR2: SGHTA, FQGNSA. The trim removed 5 bases at V and 4 bases at J, leaving 8 bases unmatched. The CDR3 totals 15 residues. Here the CDR3 reads CASSLRQGSGNTIYF. The CDR3 DNA reads as TGTGCCAGCAGCCTACGACAGGGCTCCGGAAACACCATATATTTT.

The chain couples TRBV2 to TRBJ2-1; perhaps TRBD2 as D (6 bases). Trimming removed 3 bases at V and 8 bases at J, with 20 bases between. This CDR3 has 16 residues. CDR1 SNHLY and CDR2 FYNNEI come from the germline V gene. The CDR3 loop is CASSDLLRAGGDEQFF. The CDR3 DNA sequence: TGTGCCAGCAGTGATTTGTTGCGGGCGGGCGGGGATGAGCAGTTCTTC. The variable domain in full, completed from reference TRBV2 and TRBJ2-1, reads EPEVTQTPSHQVTQMGQEVILRCVPISNHLYFYWYRQILGQKVEFLVSFYNNEISEKSEIFDDQFSVERPDGSNFTLKIRSTKLEDSAMYFCASSDLLRAGGDEQFFGPGTRLTVL.

The genes are TRBV10-1 and TRBJ2-5; no clear D. Germline V gives CDR1 WNHNN, CDR2 SYGVQD (reference sequence). V shed 6 bases and J shed 2 bases, with 13 bases lying between them. The CDR3 covers 14 residues. CDR3 sequence: CASRKTRSQETQYF. The CDR3, as DNA: TGCGCCAGCAGAAAAACACGGAGTCAAGAGACCCAGTACTTC.

The rearrangement uses TRBV5-1 and TRBJ2-7, with 7 bases fitting TRBD1. Germline V gene data show CDR1 as SGHRS and CDR2 as YFSETQ. CDR3 length: 15 amino acids. V was clipped by 0 bases and J by 2 bases; unmatched bases: 5. The DNA of the CDR3 is TGCGCCAGCAGCTTGGGGGGGACAGTAACCTACGAGCAGTACTTC. Protein sequence: CASSLGGTVTYEQYF.

The genes are TRBV5-4 and TRBJ2-7; TRBD2 aligns across 11 bases. V lost 4 bases to trimming and J lost 0 bases; unmatched junction nucleotides: 9. CDR3 length equals 17 residues. Germline-derived CDR1 and CDR2 are SGHNT and YYREEE (reference sequence). The CDR3 DNA reads TGTGCCAGCAGCCCCGGACTAGCGGGTATCAGCTCCTACGAGCAGTACTTC. It codes for CASSPGLAGISSYEQYF.

The V gene is TRBV10-2, the J gene TRBJ1-5; no clear D. V gave up 6 bases and J gave up 0 bases, with 12 bases separating them. From germline, CDR1 is WSHSY and CDR2 SAAADI. The CDR3 extends over 15 amino acids. The CDR3 loop is CASRKDTSSNQPQHF. The DNA for the CDR3 is TGCGCCAGCAGGAAAGACACATCTAGCAATCAGCCCCAGCATTTT.

The J gene is TRBJ1-1, the V gene TRBV18, with D perhaps matching TRBD1 (6 bases). V was shortened by 1 base and J by 4 bases, with 16 bases between the two germline ends. Germline loops: CDR1 KGHSH, CDR2 LQKENI. The CDR3 is made up of 16 amino acids. As DNA, the CDR3 is TGTGCCAGCTCACCACAGACTTACAGGGAGAGCACTGAAGCTTTCTTT. Translated: CASSPQTYRESTEAFF.

The chain uses TRBV6-5 and TRBJ1-5, with D tentatively TRBD1 (6 bases). Germline CDR1 is MNHEY and CDR2 is SVGAGI. V was trimmed by 2 bases and J by 7 bases, leaving 9 bases between them. This CDR3 spans 13 amino acids. CDR3 loop: CASSYGQYQPQHF. The CDR3 DNA reads TGTGCCAGCAGTTACGGACAGTACCAGCCCCAGCATTTT.

This chain uses TRBV5-8 with TRBJ2-5; 7 bases match TRBD1. V trimming: 1 base; J trimming: 4 bases; junction bases outside the gene matches: 1. Germline V gives CDR1 SGHTS, CDR2 YDEGEE. CDR3 length: 13 amino acids. The CDR3 sequence is CASSLRGRETQYF. The CDR3 DNA follows: TGTGCCAGCAGCTTGAGGGGGCGAGAGACCCAGTACTTC. Together with reference TRBV5-8 and TRBJ2-5, the CDR3 gives the full variable domain: EAGVTQSPTHLIKTRGQQATLRCSPISGHTSVYWYQQALGLGLQFLLWYDEGEERNRGNFPPRFSGRQFPNYSSELNVNALELEDSALYLCASSLRGRETQYFGPGTRLLVL.